Included here is one T cell receptor (beta chain) sequence, with context. The sample has other DNA sequences that encode this CDR3 too. In the authors' workflow: Reference gene primer amplification yielded estimated nucleated cell counts. Data came from immunoSEQ multiplex PCR; TCRdb stores just in-frame clones and leaves some out. From that table come the V and J calls and clone size; the DNA was used to work out D and trimming. Of about 200,000 clones listed, 87% were seen once; the top ten hold 2% to 2.5%. Everyone who took part was roughly 18 to 89 years old, and they came from fewer than 25 US areas. Recovered Cohort 3 donors showed two negative PCRs, clearance, or symptom resolution. This entry comes from a study of blood T cell repertoires in COVID-19. Study-level background: T cells, B-cell-depleted T cells, or PBMCs supplied cDNA or gDNA.

V lost 6 bases, J lost 3 bases, and 2 bases stayed unmatched. Germline V gene sequence: CDR1 SNHLY, CDR2 FYNNEI. This CDR3 region has 13 residues. Sample: PBMCs or T cells enriched from blood (not recorded which). The source is a woman in her twenties or thirties who had recovered from COVID-19. V gene TRBV2 combines with J gene TRBJ2-1, with 7 bases identical to TRBD1. The CDR3 spells CASRNRGYNEQFF. The CDR3 bases are TGTGCCAGCAGAAACAGGGGCTACAATGAGCAGTTCTTC.